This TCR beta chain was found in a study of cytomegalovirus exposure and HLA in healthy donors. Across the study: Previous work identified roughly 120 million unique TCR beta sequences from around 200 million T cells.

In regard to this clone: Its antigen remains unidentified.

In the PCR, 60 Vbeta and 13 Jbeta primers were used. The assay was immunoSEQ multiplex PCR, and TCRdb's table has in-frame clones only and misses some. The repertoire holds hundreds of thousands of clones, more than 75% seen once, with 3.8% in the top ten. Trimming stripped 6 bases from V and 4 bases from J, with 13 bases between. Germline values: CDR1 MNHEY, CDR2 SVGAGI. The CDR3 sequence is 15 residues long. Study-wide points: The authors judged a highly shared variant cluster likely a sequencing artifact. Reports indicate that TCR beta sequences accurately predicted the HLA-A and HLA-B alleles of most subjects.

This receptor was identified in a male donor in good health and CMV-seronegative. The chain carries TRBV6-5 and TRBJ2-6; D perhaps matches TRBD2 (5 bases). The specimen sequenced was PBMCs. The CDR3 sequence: CASRDPGSGANVLTF. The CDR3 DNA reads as TGTGCCAGCAGGGACCCGGGATCGGGGGCCAACGTCCTGACTTTC.